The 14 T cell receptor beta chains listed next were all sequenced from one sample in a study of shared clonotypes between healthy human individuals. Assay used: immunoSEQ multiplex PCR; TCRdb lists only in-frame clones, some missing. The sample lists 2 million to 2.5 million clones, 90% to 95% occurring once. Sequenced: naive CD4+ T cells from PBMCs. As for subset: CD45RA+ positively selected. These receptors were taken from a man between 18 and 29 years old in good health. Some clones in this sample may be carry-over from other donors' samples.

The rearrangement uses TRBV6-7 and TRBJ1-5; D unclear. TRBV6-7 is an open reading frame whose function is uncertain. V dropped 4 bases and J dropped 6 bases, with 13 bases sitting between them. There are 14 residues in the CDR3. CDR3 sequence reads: CASSCSDVLQPQHF. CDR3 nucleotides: TGTGCCAGCAGTTGCTCGGACGTCCTTCAGCCCCAGCATTTT.

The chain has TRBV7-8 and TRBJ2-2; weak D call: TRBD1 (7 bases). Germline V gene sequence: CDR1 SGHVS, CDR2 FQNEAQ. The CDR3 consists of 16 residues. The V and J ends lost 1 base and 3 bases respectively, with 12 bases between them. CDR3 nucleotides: TGTGCCAGCAGCTTAGATGTCAGGGGGGACACCGGGGAGCTGTTTTTT. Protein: CASSLDVRGDTGELFF.

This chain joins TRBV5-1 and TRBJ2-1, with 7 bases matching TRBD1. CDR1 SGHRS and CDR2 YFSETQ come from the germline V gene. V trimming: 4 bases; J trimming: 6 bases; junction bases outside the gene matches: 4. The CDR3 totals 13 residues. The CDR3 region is CASSDNRGNEQFF. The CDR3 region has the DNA TGCGCCAGCAGCGACAACAGGGGCAATGAGCAGTTCTTC.

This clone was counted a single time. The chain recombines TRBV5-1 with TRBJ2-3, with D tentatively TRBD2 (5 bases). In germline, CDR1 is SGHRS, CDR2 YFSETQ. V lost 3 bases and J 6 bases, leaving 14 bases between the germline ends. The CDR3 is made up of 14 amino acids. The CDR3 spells CASSSWDRGDTQYF. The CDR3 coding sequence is TGCGCCAGCAGCTCATGGGATAGAGGGGATACGCAGTATTTT.

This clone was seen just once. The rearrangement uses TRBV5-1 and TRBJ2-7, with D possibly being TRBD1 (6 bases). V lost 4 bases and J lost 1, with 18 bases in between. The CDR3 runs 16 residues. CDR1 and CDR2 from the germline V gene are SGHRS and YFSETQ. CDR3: CASSPTGQPFSYEQYF. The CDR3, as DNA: TGCGCCAGCAGCCCGACAGGACAGCCCTTTTCCTACGAGCAGTACTTC.

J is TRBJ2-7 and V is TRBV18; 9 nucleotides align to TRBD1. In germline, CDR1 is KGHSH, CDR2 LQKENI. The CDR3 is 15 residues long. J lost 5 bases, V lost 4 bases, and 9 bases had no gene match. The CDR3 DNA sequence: TGTGCCAGCTCACTGGGACAGGGAGGTGGAGACGAGCAGTACTTC. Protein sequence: CASSLGQGGGDEQYF.

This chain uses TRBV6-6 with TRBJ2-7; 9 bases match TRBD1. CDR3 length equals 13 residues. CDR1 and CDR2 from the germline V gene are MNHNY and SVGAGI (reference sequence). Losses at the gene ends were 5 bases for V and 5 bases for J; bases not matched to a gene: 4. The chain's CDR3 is CASSPRDRDEQYF. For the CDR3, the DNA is TGTGCCAGCAGTCCCCGGGACAGGGACGAGCAGTACTTC.

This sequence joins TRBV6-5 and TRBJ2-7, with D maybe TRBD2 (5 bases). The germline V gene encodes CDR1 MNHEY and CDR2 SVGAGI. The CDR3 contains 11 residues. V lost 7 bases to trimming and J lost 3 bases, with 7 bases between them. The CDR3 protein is CASTGSYEQYF. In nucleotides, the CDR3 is TGTGCCAGCACTGGGAGCTACGAGCAGTACTTC.

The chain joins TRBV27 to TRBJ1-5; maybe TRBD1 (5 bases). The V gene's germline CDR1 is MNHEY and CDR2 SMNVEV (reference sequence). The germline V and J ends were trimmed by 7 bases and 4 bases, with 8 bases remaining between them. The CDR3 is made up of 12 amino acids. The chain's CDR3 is CASTGPNQPQHF. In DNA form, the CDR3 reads TGTGCCAGCACAGGGCCGAATCAGCCCCAGCATTTT.

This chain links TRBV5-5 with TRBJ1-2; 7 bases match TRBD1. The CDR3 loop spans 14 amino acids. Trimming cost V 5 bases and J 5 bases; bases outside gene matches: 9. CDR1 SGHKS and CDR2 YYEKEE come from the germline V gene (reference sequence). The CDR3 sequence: CASRTQGSRYGYTF. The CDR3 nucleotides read TGTGCCAGCAGGACACAGGGGTCGAGGTATGGCTACACCTTC.

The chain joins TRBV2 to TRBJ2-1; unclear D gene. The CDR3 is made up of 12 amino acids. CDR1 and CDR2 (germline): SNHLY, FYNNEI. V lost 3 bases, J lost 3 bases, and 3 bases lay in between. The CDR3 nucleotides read TGTGCCAGCAGTGACGTCTACAATGAGCAGTTCTTC. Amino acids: CASSDVYNEQFF.

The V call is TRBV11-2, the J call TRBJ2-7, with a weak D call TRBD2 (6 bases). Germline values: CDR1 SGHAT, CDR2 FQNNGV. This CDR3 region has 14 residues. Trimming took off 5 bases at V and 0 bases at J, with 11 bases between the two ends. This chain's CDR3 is CASSASGSSYEQYF. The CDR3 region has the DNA TGTGCCAGCAGCGCGTCCGGGAGCTCCTACGAGCAGTACTTC. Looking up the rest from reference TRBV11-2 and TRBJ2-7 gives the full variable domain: EAGVAQSPRYKIIEKRQSVAFWCNPISGHATLYWYQQILGQGPKLLIQFQNNGVVDDSQLPKDRFSAERLKGVDSTLKIQPAKLEDSAVYLCASSASGSSYEQYFGPGTRLTVT.

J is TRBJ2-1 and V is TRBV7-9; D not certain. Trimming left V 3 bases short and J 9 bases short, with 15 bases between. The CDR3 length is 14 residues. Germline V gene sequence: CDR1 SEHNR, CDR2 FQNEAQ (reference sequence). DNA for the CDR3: TGTGCCAGCAGCTTTTTGAGTGCCTGGGGTGAGCAGTTCTTC. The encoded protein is CASSFLSAWGEQFF.

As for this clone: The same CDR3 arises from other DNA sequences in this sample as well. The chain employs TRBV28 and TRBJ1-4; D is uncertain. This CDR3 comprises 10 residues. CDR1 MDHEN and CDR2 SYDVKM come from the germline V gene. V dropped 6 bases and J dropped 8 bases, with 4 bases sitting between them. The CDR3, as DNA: TGTGCCAGCAGCGGGGAAAAACTGTTTTTT. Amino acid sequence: CASSGEKLFF.